This TCR beta chain was retrieved from a study of T cell responses to AZD1222 COVID-19 vaccine. Study results and caveats: The repertoires were collected only after the peak T cell response. Reportedly, close to half of spike-specific TCRs are directed against unmutated variant regions.

TCRdb keeps only in-frame clones here, not all; method: immunoSEQ multiplex PCR. The repertoire has over 110,000 clones, 75% to 90% of them found once; the top ten carry 1.5% to 2%. As concerns this clone: Antigen specificity is unknown.

Losses at the gene ends were 5 bases for V and 0 bases for J; bases not matched to a gene: 3. Germline V gene lookup returns CDR1 LNHDA and CDR2 SQIVND (reference sequence). The CDR3 has 15 residues. The rearrangement joins TRBV19 to TRBJ2-3, with 9 bases aligning to TRBD2. Sample: peripheral blood, taken on day 0 of AZD1222 vaccination. This sequence originates from an adult in good health. CDR3 loop: CASSFTSGSTDTQYF. The CDR3 bases are TGTGCCAGTAGTTTCACTAGCGGGAGCACAGATACGCAGTATTTT.